Each of the 13 T cell receptor beta chains below was sequenced from the same sample in a study of T cell responses to AZD1222 COVID-19 vaccine. Profiling relied on immunoSEQ multiplex PCR, and the TCRdb table lists in-frame clones only, not all of them. In the table there are tens of thousands of clones, 70% to 90% of which are singletons. The specimen comprised peripheral blood, sampled on day 0 of AZD1222 vaccination. The receptors originated from an adult in good health.

The V call is TRBV29-1, the J call TRBJ2-3; TRBD1 agrees at 7 bases. V shed 0 bases and J 5 bases; nucleotides not matched to a gene: 14. The V gene's germline CDR1 is SQVTM and CDR2 ANQGSEA. The CDR3 is 17 amino acids. The CDR3 reads CSVEDLADREWGDTQYF. The CDR3 nucleotides read TGCAGCGTTGAAGATCTAGCAGACAGGGAATGGGGAGATACGCAGTATTTT.

The CDR3 loop reads CASSLEPPPYEQYF. The CDR3 DNA sequence: TGCGCCAGCAGCTTGGAACCTCCCCCCTACGAGCAGTACTTC. The V call is TRBV5-1, the J call TRBJ2-7, with D unresolved. CDR1 is SGHRS and CDR2 is YFSETQ in the germline V gene. V shed 0 bases and J shed 2 bases, with 9 bases lying between them. The CDR3 has 14 amino acids.

This chain links TRBV5-1 with TRBJ1-5; 10 bases are shared with TRBD1. This CDR3 contains 15 residues. V shed 2 bases, J shed 4 bases, and the junction held 3 bases outside the gene matches. Germline assignment: CDR1 SGHRS and CDR2 YFSETQ. The DNA for the CDR3 is TGCGCCAGCAGCTTAGGACAGGGGGTAAATCAGCCCCAGCATTTT. Its protein is CASSLGQGVNQPQHF.

This chain links TRBV6-5 with TRBJ2-3, with 8 positions matching TRBD1. Germline CDR1 and CDR2: MNHEY and SVGAGI. After removal of 6 bases from V and 2 bases from J, the junction contained 7 bases not matched to a gene. CDR3 length: 15 residues. The CDR3 bases are TGTGCCAGCAGACTTGGACAGGGAGACACAGATACGCAGTATTTT. It specifies CASRLGQGDTDTQYF.

V usage is TRBV6-5 and J usage is TRBJ2-7, with D perhaps TRBD1 (5 bases). Trimming shortened V by 6 bases and J by 0 bases, and 15 bases separated the two germline ends. The CDR3 contains 15 residues. The germline gives CDR1 MNHEY, CDR2 SVGAGI. This CDR3 reads CASRSHGQGSYEQYF. The DNA of the CDR3 is TGTGCCAGCAGATCTCACGGCCAGGGCTCCTACGAGCAGTACTTC.

In DNA, the CDR3 is TGTGCCAGCAGCCCCCGCGGGGGGGACAATCAGCCCCAGCATTTT. It specifies CASSPRGGDNQPQHF. The rearrangement links TRBV7-9 to TRBJ1-5, with D perhaps TRBD1 (5 bases). The V and J ends lost 5 bases and 3 bases respectively, with 14 bases between them. This CDR3 contains 15 residues. Germline V gene lookup returns CDR1 SEHNR and CDR2 FQNEAQ (reference sequence).

J is TRBJ1-1 and V is TRBV7-9; no definite D call. Germline loops: CDR1 SEHNR, CDR2 FQNEAQ (reference sequence). This CDR3 spans 14 amino acids. The V and J ends lost 1 base and 5 bases respectively, with 11 bases between them. CDR3 amino acids: CASSLGGGWTEAFF. The CDR3 DNA reads as TGTGCCAGCAGCTTAGGGGGTGGGTGGACTGAAGCTTTCTTT.

J is TRBJ1-4 and V is TRBV6-5; D unresolved. This CDR3 comprises 14 residues. V was trimmed by 8 bases and J by 8 bases, leaving 18 bases between them. Germline V gives CDR1 MNHEY, CDR2 SVGAGI. The CDR3 bases are TGTGCCAGCTCGCCGTGGGCGGGCGTGGAAAAACTGTTTTTT. Protein: CASSPWAGVEKLFF.

A remark on this clone: An end of the junction does not agree with germline; a read error may underlie this. CDR3 protein: CASSWDRPSDNEQFF. Written as DNA, the CDR3 is TGTGCCAGCAGTTGGGACAGACCCTCCGACAATGAGCAGTTCTTC. The chain has TRBV5-5 and TRBJ2-1, with 7 bases identical to TRBD1. Per germline, CDR1 SGHKS and CDR2 YYEKEE (reference sequence). There are 15 residues in the CDR3.

V gene TRBV18 combines with J gene TRBJ2-6, with TRBD1 as a possible D gene (6 bases). This CDR3 is built from 17 residues. Germline values: CDR1 KGHSH, CDR2 LQKENI. Trimming removed 2 bases from V and 2 bases from J, with 13 bases in between. CDR3 in amino acids: CASSPSEGVTGANVLTF. CDR3 nucleotide sequence: TGTGCCAGCTCACCATCCGAGGGGGTGACTGGGGCCAACGTCCTGACTTTC.

This chain links TRBV10-1 with TRBJ2-7; D possibly matches TRBD1 or TRBD2 (7 bases each). V shed 6 bases and J shed 4 bases, with 16 bases lying between them. The germline V gene has CDR1 WNHNN and CDR2 SYGVQD (reference sequence). The CDR3 is 14 residues long. CDR3 residues: CASSFRQGGYEQYF. For the CDR3, the DNA is TGCGCCAGCAGCTTCAGACAGGGAGGGTACGAGCAGTACTTC.

This chain joins TRBV27 and TRBJ1-4; tentative D call: TRBD1 (6 bases). The CDR3 loop spans 16 amino acids. Trimming stripped 8 bases from V and 3 bases from J, with 19 bases between. CDR1 is MNHEY, CDR2 SMNVEV, per germline (reference sequence). The DNA of the CDR3 is TGTGCCAGCCGAGGGGGTGAATTCTTGGCTAATGAAAAACTGTTTTTT. It is translated as CASRGGEFLANEKLFF.

This clone was observed a handful of times. The V and J genes are TRBV6-5 and TRBJ1-5, with D hard to call. This CDR3 contains 13 residues. Between the trimmed V and J ends, which lost 10 bases and 3 bases, there was a span of 13 bases. CDR1 is MNHEY and CDR2 is SVGAGI in the germline V gene. CDR3 in amino acids: CATVDGYNQPQHF. The CDR3 nucleotides read TGTGCCACCGTAGACGGTTACAATCAGCCCCAGCATTTT.